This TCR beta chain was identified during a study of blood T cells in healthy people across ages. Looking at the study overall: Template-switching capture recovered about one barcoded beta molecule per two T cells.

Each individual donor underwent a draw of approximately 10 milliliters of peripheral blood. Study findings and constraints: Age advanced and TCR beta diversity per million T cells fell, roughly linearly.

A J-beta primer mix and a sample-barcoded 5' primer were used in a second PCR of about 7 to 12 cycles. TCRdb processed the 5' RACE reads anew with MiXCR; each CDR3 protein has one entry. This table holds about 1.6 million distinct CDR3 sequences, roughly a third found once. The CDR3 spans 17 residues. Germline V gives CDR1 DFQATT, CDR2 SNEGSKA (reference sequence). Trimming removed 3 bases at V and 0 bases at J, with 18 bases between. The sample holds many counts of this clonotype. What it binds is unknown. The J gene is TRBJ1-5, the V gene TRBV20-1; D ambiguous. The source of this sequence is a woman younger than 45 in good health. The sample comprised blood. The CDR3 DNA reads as TGCAGTGCTAGCGAAGCAGGTGCCCCCATTAGCAATCAGCCCCAGCATTTT. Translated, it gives CSASEAGAPISNQPQHF.